This TCR beta chain is drawn from a study of T cell clonotyping in hematopoietic cell transplantation. Study-level information: Pretransplant recipient samples were taken after cytoreduction.

The repertoire was sequenced with immunoSEQ multiplex PCR; TCRdb's copy has only in-frame clones and lacks some. The table shows around 80,000 clones, with 90% to 96% occurring only once. The time point here: recipient sample about 28 days before transplant, after cytoreduction. Recipients were bled about 28 days pretransplant and at posttransplant days 30, 100, 180. Germline-derived CDR1 and CDR2 are SQVTM and ANQGSEA. Trimming stripped 4 bases from V and 3 bases from J, with 15 bases between. CDR3 size: 14 residues. Worth noting for this clone: No antigen is known for it.

Regarding the study as a whole: Higher Inverse Simpson Index values in graft donor and pretransplant recipient predicted broader posttransplant TCR diversity. Recipient TCR diversity dropped after transplant; expanded clonotypes rose from day 30 to 180.

V and J are TRBV29-1 and TRBJ1-2; D may be TRBD1 (6 bases). This specimen consisted of peripheral blood mononuclear cells, obtained before stem cell transplant. The clonotype originates from a woman between 50 and 59 years old with acute myeloid leukemia. Some clones in this sample may be carry-over from other donors' samples. CDR3 nucleotides: TGCAGCGTTGGGAAGAGGGGGTCGGACTATGGCTACACCTTC. Translated, it gives CSVGKRGSDYGYTF.